One and the same sample provided the 12 T cell receptor beta chains below, sequenced in a study of blood T cells in healthy people across ages. The use of a sample-barcoded 5' primer and a J-beta primer mix characterized a second PCR of about 6 to 11 cycles. TCRdb ran MiXCR on the 5' RACE reads and lists one entry per CDR3 protein. Here the sample spans 850,000 to 1,000,000 distinct CDR3 sequences, 45% to 50% being singletons. What was sequenced was blood. These receptor sequences come from a man aged 30 to 45 in good health.

The CDR3 nucleotides are TGTGCCAGCAGCCCTCGGACTAGCGGGGGAGAGACAGATACGCAGTATTTT. Amino acids: CASSPRTSGGETDTQYF. The chain recombines TRBV4-2 with TRBJ2-3; 13 positions agree with TRBD2. This CDR3 spans 17 amino acids. The ends lost 4 bases at V and 3 bases at J; junction bases unmatched: 7. Germline V gene data show CDR1 as LGHNA and CDR2 as YNFKEQ.

This clonotype was detected only a few times. This chain connects TRBV4-1 to TRBJ1-1, with 10 bases matching TRBD1. The CDR3 covers 15 residues. The germline V gene encodes CDR1 MGHRA and CDR2 YSYEKL. V shed 0 bases, J shed 4 bases, and the junction held 2 bases outside the gene matches. In DNA, the CDR3 is TGCGCCAGCAGCCAAGAAAGGACAGGGGGCACTGAAGCTTTCTTT. Translating gives CASSQERTGGTEAFF.

This clonotype was counted a few times. This rearrangement joins TRBV4-1 to TRBJ1-4; D not resolved. Per germline, CDR1 MGHRA and CDR2 YSYEKL. V was pared by 0 bases and J by 5 bases, with 10 bases between. The CDR3 spans 15 residues. The CDR3 coding sequence is TGCGCCAGCAGCCAAGATGAACCCGGGAATGAAAAACTGTTTTTT. This gives the protein CASSQDEPGNEKLFF.

As for this clonotype: A junction boundary mismatches the germline segment, possibly from a read error. The chain has TRBV12-3 or TRBV12-4 and TRBJ2-6; D is possibly TRBD1 (5 bases). The CDR3 length is 14 residues. CDR3 amino acids: CASSSGSGTNVLTF. CDR3 DNA sequence: TGTGCCAGCAGCTCAGGGTCTGGGACCAACGTCCTGACTTTC.

J is TRBJ2-3 and V is TRBV12-3 or TRBV12-4, with TRBD2 matching 9 bases. After removal of 5 bases from V and 7 bases from J, the junction contained 7 bases not matched to a gene. The CDR3 length is 14 residues. CDR3 loop: CASSLSGGQYTQYF. For the CDR3, the DNA is TGTGCCAGCAGTCTTAGCGGGGGTCAATATACGCAGTATTTT.

The V gene is TRBV5-1, the J gene TRBJ2-7, with TRBD2 matching 13 bases. The J call could be wrong; TRBJ2-5 is a better fit for the DNA end. This CDR3 contains 17 residues. CDR1 and CDR2 (germline): SGHRS, YFSETQ. The CDR3 loop reads CASRQRLAGGQGETQYF. The DNA for the CDR3 is TGCGCCAGCAGACAACGACTAGCGGGGGGTCAAGGGGAGACCCAGTACTTC.

The chain combines TRBV7-2 with TRBJ1-4; D is possibly TRBD1 (6 bases). Looked up from germline, CDR1 is SGHTA and CDR2 is FQGNSA. This CDR3 has 14 residues. Trimming took off 11 bases at V and 7 bases at J, with 20 bases between the two ends. CDR3 amino acids: CAGRPAGVPEKLFF. The DNA for the CDR3 is TGTGCCGGCCGCCCGGCAGGGGTCCCTGAAAAACTGTTTTTT.

The rearrangement joins TRBV14 to TRBJ2-1, with 8 bases fitting TRBD1. There are 14 residues in the CDR3. After removal of 2 bases from V and 5 bases from J, the junction contained 2 bases not matched to a gene. Germline V gene data show CDR1 as SGHDN and CDR2 as FVKESK. CDR3 residues: CASSQRTGNNEQFF. CDR3 sequence (DNA): TGTGCCAGCAGCCAAAGGACAGGGAACAATGAGCAGTTCTTC.

V is TRBV7-6 and J is TRBJ1-6; D is unclear. The CDR3 has 13 residues. V was shortened by 0 bases and J by 7 bases, with 4 bases between the two germline ends. Germline lookup yields CDR1 SGHVS and CDR2 FNYEAQ. CDR3 coding DNA: TGTGCCAGCAGCTTAGCTAGCAATTCACCCCTCCACTTT. Its protein is CASSLASNSPLHF.

The chain recombines TRBV5-1 with TRBJ2-3; no firm D call. Germline V gene data show CDR1 as SGHRS and CDR2 as YFSETQ. The CDR3 contains 15 residues. V was cut by 3 bases and J by 0 bases, with 11 bases left in between. The CDR3 coding sequence is TGCGCCAGCAGCTCCGACCAGAGTAGCACAGATACGCAGTATTTT. Its protein product is CASSSDQSSTDTQYF.

The V gene is TRBV6-6, the J gene TRBJ2-3; TRBD1 aligns across 11 bases. CDR1 is MNHNY, CDR2 SVGAGI, per germline (reference sequence). Germline trimming cut 5 bases from V and 4 bases from J; bases unmatched to any gene: 8. This CDR3 is built from 16 residues. CDR3 sequence: CASSRNGQGAADTQYF. The CDR3 coding sequence is TGTGCCAGCAGTCGAAATGGACAGGGGGCCGCAGATACGCAGTATTTT.

The genes are TRBV7-8 and TRBJ2-3; 7 positions agree with TRBD2. Germline CDR1 and CDR2: SGHVS and FQNEAQ. With 1 base clipped from V and 8 bases from J, the junction kept 18 bases outside the gene matches. The CDR3 consists of 18 residues. The CDR3 bases are TGTGCCAGCAGCTTAGAAGCGTCTGGAGCGGGGCGTCCGGGTACGCAGTATTTT. Translated: CASSLEASGAGRPGTQYF. Full variable domain (rest looked up from reference TRBV7-8 and TRBJ2-3): GAGVSQSPRYKVAKRGQDVALRCDPISGHVSLFWYQQALGQGPEFLTYFQNEAQLDKSGLPSDRFFAERPEGSVSTLKIQRTQQEDSAVYLCASSLEASGAGRPGTQYFGPGTRLTVL.